This T cell receptor (beta chain) stems from a study of cytomegalovirus exposure and HLA in healthy donors. Overall study findings and caveats: Analysis performed later found approximately 17,000 TCR beta sequences associated with HLA alleles at 0.05 false discovery rate. Researchers catalogued approximately 160 TCR beta chains as cytomegalovirus-associated.

PCR used 60 Vbeta primers and 13 Jbeta primers. Here immunoSEQ multiplex PCR was the method, and the copy in TCRdb shows in-frame clones only, minus some. In the table there are fewer than 200,000 clones, around 80% of which are singletons. Donors sampled were nominally healthy, though unrecorded immune exposures were likely. This clone was seen more than once but under ten times. What it binds is not known. Trimming removed 3 bases at V and 2 bases at J, with 13 bases between. The CDR3 has 15 amino acids. Germline V gene lookup returns CDR1 SEHNR and CDR2 FQNEAQ (reference sequence). The clonotype comes from a woman aged 18-29 years in good health and CMV-seronegative. The rearrangement links TRBV7-9 to TRBJ1-2, with TRBD1 as a possible D gene (6 bases). Sequenced material: PBMCs. CDR3 DNA: TGTGCCAGCAGCTTGGGAGGGGGACCCAACTATGGCTACACCTTC. It translates to CASSLGGGPNYGYTF. The variable domain in full, completed from reference TRBV7-9 and TRBJ1-2, reads DTGVSQNPRHKITKRGQNVTFRCDPISEHNRLYWYRQTLGQGPEFLTYFQNEAQLEKSRLLSDRFSAERPKGSFSTLEIQRTEQGDSAMYLCASSLGGGPNYGYTFGSGTRLTVV.